The T cell receptor beta chain under discussion was sequenced for a study of blood T cell repertoires in COVID-19. For the study at large: Acute and convalescent COVID-19 samples came from the United States, Italy and Spain. The cDNA or gDNA used as material had been derived from T cells, B-cell-depleted T cells, or PBMCs.

Original processing notes: Using reference gene primer amplification, nucleated cell counts were estimated. The protocol was immunoSEQ multiplex PCR, while the TCRdb copy is restricted to in-frame clones and leaves out a portion. V and J calls and clone size are copied from that table; D and trimming were computed from the DNA. The table has approximately 22,000 clones, around four fifths seen once. Germline V gene lookup returns CDR1 SNHLY and CDR2 FYNNEI. J lost 4 bases, V lost 4 bases, and 3 bases had no gene match. There are 13 residues in the CDR3. Sequencing used peripheral blood. The V and J genes are TRBV2 and TRBJ2-7, with 8 bases aligning to TRBD1. The clonotype was recovered from a man aged 80 or over with active or convalescent COVID-19. The chain's CDR3 is CASSGQGIYEQYF. CDR3 DNA sequence: TGTGCCAGCAGTGGACAGGGGATTTACGAGCAGTACTTC.